The subject of this entry is one T cell receptor beta chain. This clone's antigen is unknown. Base qualities were left out, and no much larger clone turns up one base away. According to the study, the label for this sample's time point signals: baseline before oral tofacitinib. Lesional scalp punch biopsies and peripheral blood were collected from alopecia areata patients. PBMCs were isolated by density centrifugation and stained for CD3, CD4 and CD8, and CD4+ and CD8+ T cells were sorted on a FACSAria. The data derive from a study of CD8+ T cells in alopecia areata (dated by TCRdb to 2016 to 2019). In terms of the full investigation: Treated patients were enrolled in an open-label pilot trial of oral tofacitinib at 5 to 10 mg twice daily for moderate-to-severe alopecia areata. Tofacitinib was administered for 6 to 18 months, and 6 months of follow-up off drug were then conducted to assess delayed response and recurrence. In both human patients and the C3H/HeJ mouse model, the study applied high-throughput TCRbeta sequencing to look at T cell clonal expansion in alopecia areata. Scalp tissue and sorted CD4+ and CD8+ peripheral blood T cells from patchy and totalis/universalis alopecia areata patients and from healthy controls were covered by human TCRbeta sequencing. Biopsies were taken from tofacitinib-treated patients at baseline and at 4 and 24 weeks of treatment, and a later scalp biopsy was taken in several of the tofacitinib-treated patients. Scalp clonality was compared across normal scalp (n=4), patchy alopecia areata scalp (n=8), and alopecia totalis/universalis scalp (n=8). The RNA source kit depended on sample type: the PAXgene miRNA kit for fixed scalp, the miRNeasy kit for PBMCs, and the RNeasy kit for mouse skin. Amplification of TCRbeta CDR3 regions was done by immunoSEQ multiplex PCR using 35 Vbeta forward primers and 13 Jbeta reverse primers. The paper as a whole reports these results and caveats: TCR sequences shared between patients were less clear than in mice, possibly partly because of HLA diversity in the patient population. Unlike mouse skin, where gammadelta T cells dominate, normal human skin contains resident alphabeta T cells that get sequenced too, which complicates analysis of the scalp TCR repertoire. Compared with normal scalp, lesional scalp, particularly in alopecia totalis/universalis, had higher clonality and more expanded CD8+ clones, which suggests antigenic drive.

Library construction relied on the immunoSEQ multiplex PCR assay. RNA was extracted from all samples and reverse transcribed into cDNA, which served as template for TCR sequencing. First-strand cDNA was synthesized with SuperScript III using a 2:1 mix of oligo-dT and random hexamers. A synthetic immune receptor repertoire was used to gauge amplification bias, and whatever bias remained was removed computationally. On the authors' methods: Raw reads were preprocessed for error removal, and CDR3 was defined according to IMGT conventions as running from the conserved cysteine to phenylalanine. Clonality was computed as 1 minus the Shannon entropy, with the entropy normalized by log2 of the number of productive unique TCRs. Scalp TCRbeta sequences were cross-referenced with sorted blood CD4 and CD8 repertoires so that the CD4 or CD8 identity of scalp clones could be inferred. This immuneACCESS table, as held by TCRdb, lists in-frame sequences with V and J called but not all clones. Of the missing ones, under half trace to an unresolved V gene in checked studies; the others have no known cause. The D gene and trimming were derived from the DNA, and the V and J assignments and clone size from that table. The sample contains 160,000 or so clones, around half of them found a single time. Of the sample, approximately 19% falls within the top ten clones.

This TCR was sampled from a human donor with alopecia areata. Sequenced here: CD8+ T cells sorted from blood, sampled at week 0.

The DNA sequence is given as TGTGCCAGCAACAGGGGAGGTCCGAACACTGAAGCTTTCTTT. Translated, this is CASNRGGPNTEAFF. Rearrangement joined TRBV27 to TRBJ1-1; 7 bases in between match TRBD1. The CDR3 starts with the cysteine, ends with the phenylalanine, and has 14 residues. This entry keeps only the CDR3 DNA: 42 bases, framed from base 1. The germline V gene (reference sequence) supplies CDR1 MNHEY and CDR2 SMNVEV. For this chain, trimming is 7 bases at the V end and 1 base at the J end, and the number of junction bases without a gene match is 6.